These T cell receptor beta chains were read from a single sample in a study of T cells in Graves' hyperthyroidism and ophthalmopathy. TCRdb independently ran MiXCR on the multiplex PCR reads; one entry per CDR3 protein. The data contain about 400,000 distinct CDR3 sequences, 25% of them singletons. The sequenced sample was blood. These receptors all come from a man aged 45-60 years with Graves' hyperthyroidism. CDR3s include the opening cysteine and the closing phenylalanine or tryptophan. A D gene is named only where the DNA matches it firmly. Some rows have no size entry. The others give once, few or many, or a class for an expanded clone.

d_call cdr3_length clone_size j_call v_call cdr3_nt cdr3_aa
TRBD2 15 - TRBJ2-1 TRBV29-1 TGCAGCGTTCTCAGCTGGACTAGCGGGGGAAATGAGCAGTTCTTC CSVLSWTSGGNEQFF
- 16 - TRBJ2-7 TRBV5-1 TGCGCCAGCAGCTCATCAACAGGGAGAGGAATCTACGAGCAGTACTTC CASSSSTGRGIYEQYF
TRBD1 20 - TRBJ1-6 TRBV5-5 TGTGCCAGCAGCTTGGCTGCTGTCAGGGGGCCGGAGTCAGGATATTCACCCCTCCACTTT CASSLAAVRGPESGYSPLHF
TRBD2 16 few TRBJ2-7 TRBV28 TGTGCCAGCAGAGAACCAGCCTGGGGGGGAGCCTACGAGCAGTACTTC CASREPAWGGAYEQYF
TRBD2 16 few TRBJ2-2 TRBV3-1 TGTGCCAGCAGGGGGTTAGCGGGAGAAGAGGCCGGGGAGCTGTTTTTT CASRGLAGEEAGELFF
TRBD2 17 - TRBJ2-7 TRBV7-2 TGTGCCAGCAGCAGGGGACTAGCGGGAGTCGAAGCCTACGAGCAGTACTTC CASSRGLAGVEAYEQYF
TRBD2 15 - TRBJ2-1 TRBV7-9 TGTGCCAGCAGCTTAAAACTAGCGGAATACAATGAGCAGTTCTTC CASSLKLAEYNEQFF
TRBD1 11 few TRBJ1-1 TRBV12-3/TRBV12-4 TGTGCCAGCAGGGACAGGGATCGAGCTTTCTTT CASRDRDRAFF
TRBD2 17 - TRBJ2-3 TRBV11-2 TGTGCCAGCAGCCCTCGGCGAACTCGGGAGGGCACAGATACGCAGTATTTT CASSPRRTREGTDTQYF
- 13 few TRBJ2-1 TRBV30 TGTGCCTGGAGGGAGGTAGCTCGGGGAGAGCAGTTCTTC CAWREVARGEQFF
- 12 many TRBJ1-2 TRBV12-3/TRBV12-4 TGTGCCAGCAGTTCAACAGGTTATGGCTACACCTTC CASSSTGYGYTF
- 13 few TRBJ2-7 TRBV6-1 TGTGCCAGCAGTGAAACCCAGGTCTACGAGCAGTACTTC CASSETQVYEQYF
- 12 - TRBJ1-2 TRBV24-1 TGTGCCACCAGTGTCGACAGTGTTGGCTACACCTTC CATSVDSVGYTF
- 14 few TRBJ1-2 TRBV6-1 TGTGCCAGCAGTGCGGGCAGGATGGGCTATGGCTACACCTTC CASSAGRMGYGYTF
TRBD2 15 - TRBJ2-1 TRBV12-5 TGTGCTAGTGGTATTAGCGGGAAATCCTACAATGAGCAGTTCTTC CASGISGKSYNEQFF
- 15 many TRBJ2-3 TRBV24-1 TGTGCCACCAGTGATTTACGAGACATCACAGATACGCAGTATTTT CATSDLRDITDTQYF
TRBD1 15 many TRBJ2-7 TRBV7-9 TGTGCCAGCAGCTTAGGACAGGGGGTCTCCTACGAGCAGTACTTC CASSLGQGVSYEQYF
- 14 many TRBJ1-2 TRBV6-1 TGTGCCAGCAGTGATAACTGGAACATGAGGGGCTACACCTTC CASSDNWNMRGYTF
- 12 many TRBJ1-2 TRBV2 TGTGCCAGCAGGAGGGGGGTGGAAGGCTACACCTTC CASRRGVEGYTF
- 12 few TRBJ2-7 TRBV20-1 TGCAGTGCTAGAGATATCGCGTACGAGCAGTACTTC CSARDIAYEQYF
TRBD1 15 few TRBJ1-1 TRBV12-3/TRBV12-4 TGTGCCAGCAGTATGACGACAGGGATGAACACTGAAGCTTTCTTT CASSMTTGMNTEAFF
- 12 - TRBJ2-1 TRBV10-2 TGCGCCAGCAGTGGCGCAGGGGATGAGCAGTTCTTC CASSGAGDEQFF
TRBD1 16 many TRBJ2-7 TRBV28 TGTGCCAGCAGTTTTCTCGGACAGGGGGCCAACTACGAGCAGTACTTC CASSFLGQGANYEQYF
TRBD2 15 few TRBJ2-1 TRBV7-9 TGTGCCAGCAGCTTTCAACTAGCGGGAGTTAATGAGCAGTTCTTC CASSFQLAGVNEQFF
- 13 many TRBJ1-1 TRBV29-1 TGCAGCGTTGACGGCCCGCTAAACACTGAAGCTTTCTTT CSVDGPLNTEAFF
TRBD2 15 many TRBJ2-1 TRBV2 TGTGCCAGCAGTGACCTAGCGGGAGGGTTGAATGAGCAGTTCTTC CASSDLAGGLNEQFF
- 15 few TRBJ1-2 TRBV6-1 TGTGCCAGCAGTTCCCCAGGGGTGGGGATATATGGCTACACCTTC CASSSPGVGIYGYTF
TRBD2 15 few TRBJ2-1 TRBV12-3/TRBV12-4 TGTGCCATATCCGGGACTAGCGGGATTATCAATGAGCAGTTCTTC CAISGTSGIINEQFF
TRBD2 14 many TRBJ2-7 TRBV7-2 TGTGCCAGCAGCAAACTAGCGGGAGTACCCGAGCAGTACTTC CASSKLAGVPEQYF
- 16 many TRBJ2-1 TRBV7-8 TGTGCCAGCAGCTTAAGAGGTCGGCGCTCCTACAATGAGCAGTTCTTC CASSLRGRRSYNEQFF
TRBD1 15 many TRBJ2-7 TRBV5-5 TGTGCCAGCAGTTCTGGGGGACAGCGTACCTACGAGCAGTACTTC CASSSGGQRTYEQYF
- 14 - TRBJ1-2 TRBV7-8 TGTGCCAGCAGCTTAGTAGAGATCGCGGGAGGCTACACCTTC CASSLVEIAGGYTF
TRBD2 15 - TRBJ2-7 TRBV3-1 TGTGCCAGCAGCCAGGGACTAGCGGTCCACTACGAGCAGTACTTC CASSQGLAVHYEQYF
- 11 many TRBJ2-1 TRBV2 TGTGCCAGCAGGGGCAGTTACGAGCAGTTCTTC CASRGSYEQFF
- 14 few TRBJ2-1 TRBV11-3 TGTGCCAGCAGCTCAAGGTCGTGGGGCAATGAGCAGTTCTTC CASSSRSWGNEQFF
- 15 few TRBJ1-1 TRBV3-1 TGTGCCAGCAGCTTACATGGACATGCGAACACTGAAGCTTTCTTT CASSLHGHANTEAFF
- 13 many TRBJ1-2 TRBV28 TGTGCCAGCAGCCCGACAGGCGGCTATGGCTACACCTTC CASSPTGGYGYTF
- 15 - TRBJ2-1 TRBV5-5 TGTGCCAGCAGCTACGGACCAATGACCTACAATGAGCAGTTCTTC CASSYGPMTYNEQFF
TRBD2 14 few TRBJ2-3 TRBV6-1 TGTGCCACCTCGACTAGCGGTTCCACAGATACGCAGTATTTT CATSTSGSTDTQYF
- 16 - TRBJ2-6 TRBV14 TGTGCCAGCAGCAAAAACAGGCTCTCCGGGGCCAACGTCCTGACTTTC CASSKNRLSGANVLTF
- 14 - TRBJ2-7 TRBV19 TGTGCCAGTAGTACTACATACACCTCCTACGAGCAGTACTTC CASSTTYTSYEQYF
TRBD1 16 - TRBJ2-5 TRBV29-1 TGCAGCGTAAATGGCCCCCGGGACAGGACCGAGGAGACCCAGTACTTC CSVNGPRDRTEETQYF
- 12 once TRBJ2-1 TRBV24-1 TGTGCCACCGGGGACGGTAGCAATGAGCAGTTCTTC CATGDGSNEQFF
TRBD2 14 few TRBJ2-1 TRBV29-1 TGCAGCGTTTTCCCGACTAGCGGATACAATGAGCAGTTCTTC CSVFPTSGYNEQFF
- 12 few TRBJ2-2 TRBV6-1 TGTGCCACAAAGGGTCGGACCGGGGAGCTGTTTTTT CATKGRTGELFF
TRBD2 17 few TRBJ2-3 TRBV20-1 TGCAGTGCTAACGGACTAGCGGGAGGGGAGCAGACAGATACGCAGTATTTT CSANGLAGGEQTDTQYF
TRBD2 15 many TRBJ2-1 TRBV6-1 TGTGCCAGCAGTGCGACTAGCGGGAGCTACAATGAGCAGTTCTTC CASSATSGSYNEQFF
TRBD1 22 - TRBJ2-3 TRBV7-3 TGTGCCAGCAGCCCCTTTTTTTCTGAGGGACAGGGGGCTCCCGGTAGCACAGATACGCAGTATTTT CASSPFFSEGQGAPGSTDTQYF
- 13 many TRBJ2-3 TRBV11-3 TGTGCCAGCAGCTTCGAGAGCACAGATACGCAGTATTTT CASSFESTDTQYF
TRBD1 18 few TRBJ1-3 TRBV7-9 TGTGCCAGCAGCAACGGACAGGTGCTGTGGAGCTCTGGAAACACCATATATTTT CASSNGQVLWSSGNTIYF
TRBD1 16 few TRBJ2-7 TRBV6-1 TGTGCCAGCAGTGAAGTGACAGGGAATCCCACCTACGAGCAGTACTTC CASSEVTGNPTYEQYF
TRBD2 16 few TRBJ2-2 TRBV13 TGTGCCAGCAGCTTATGGAGCGGGAGTACCACCGGGGAGCTGTTTTTT CASSLWSGSTTGELFF
- 12 - TRBJ1-3 TRBV10-3 TGTGCCATCAGTGATATCGGAAACACCATATATTTT CAISDIGNTIYF
- 13 few TRBJ1-6 TRBV2 TGTGCCAGCAAAAGCGAGTATAATTCACCCCTCCACTTT CASKSEYNSPLHF
- 15 - TRBJ1-5 TRBV20-1 TGCAGTGCTCCTCCGGGTGGTCCGAGCAATCAGCCCCAGCATTTT CSAPPGGPSNQPQHF
- 12 - TRBJ2-1 TRBV28 TGTGCCAGCAGTTTAATCCAGAATGAGCAGTTCTTC CASSLIQNEQFF
TRBD1 14 - TRBJ1-6 TRBV6-1 TGTGCCATCAGGGGGGAATCGATCAATTCACCCCTCCACTTT CAIRGESINSPLHF